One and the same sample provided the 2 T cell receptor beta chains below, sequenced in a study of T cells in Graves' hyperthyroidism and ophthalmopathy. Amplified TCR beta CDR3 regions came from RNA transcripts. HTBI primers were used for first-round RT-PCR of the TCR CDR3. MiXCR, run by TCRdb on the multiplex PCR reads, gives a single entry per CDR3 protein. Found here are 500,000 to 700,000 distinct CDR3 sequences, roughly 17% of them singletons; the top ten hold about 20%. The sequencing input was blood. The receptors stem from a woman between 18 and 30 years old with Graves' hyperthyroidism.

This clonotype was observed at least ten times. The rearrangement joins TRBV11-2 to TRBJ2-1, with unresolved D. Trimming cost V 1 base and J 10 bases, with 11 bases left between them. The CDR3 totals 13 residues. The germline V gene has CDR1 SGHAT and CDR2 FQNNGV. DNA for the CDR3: TGTGCCAGCAGCTTAGTAGGCTGGAGCGAGCAGTTCTTC. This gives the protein CASSLVGWSEQFF.

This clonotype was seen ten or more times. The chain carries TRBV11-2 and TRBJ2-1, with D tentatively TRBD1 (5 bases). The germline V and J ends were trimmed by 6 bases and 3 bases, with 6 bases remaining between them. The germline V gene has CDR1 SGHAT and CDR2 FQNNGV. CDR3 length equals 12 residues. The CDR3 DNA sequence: TGTGCCAGCAGAGGGGTCTACAATGAGCAGTTCTTC. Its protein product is CASRGVYNEQFF. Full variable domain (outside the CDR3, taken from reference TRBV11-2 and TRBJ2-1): EAGVAQSPRYKIIEKRQSVAFWCNPISGHATLYWYQQILGQGPKLLIQFQNNGVVDDSQLPKDRFSAERLKGVDSTLKIQPAKLEDSAVYLCASRGVYNEQFFGPGTRLTVL.